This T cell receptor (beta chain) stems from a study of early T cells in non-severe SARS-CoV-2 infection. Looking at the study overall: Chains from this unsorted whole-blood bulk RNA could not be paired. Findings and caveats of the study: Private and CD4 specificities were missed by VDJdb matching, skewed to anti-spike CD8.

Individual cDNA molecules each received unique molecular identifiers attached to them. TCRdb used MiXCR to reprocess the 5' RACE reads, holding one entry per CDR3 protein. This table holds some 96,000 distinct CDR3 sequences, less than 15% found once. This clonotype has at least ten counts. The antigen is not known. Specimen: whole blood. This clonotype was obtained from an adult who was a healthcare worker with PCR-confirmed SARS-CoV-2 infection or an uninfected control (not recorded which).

DNA for the CDR3: TGCGCCAGCAGCTTGGCCCCGGACACTGAAGCTTTCTTT. As protein: CASSLAPDTEAFF. This chain connects TRBV5-1 to TRBJ1-1; D is unresolved. Germline V gives CDR1 SGHRS, CDR2 YFSETQ. Deletions cut 0 bases from V and 3 bases from J, with 6 bases between. CDR3 length: 13 residues.